This is a list of T cell receptor beta chains from one sample in a study of control samples from healthy donors and cancer patients. Sequencing was performed with immunoSEQ multiplex PCR; in TCRdb, only in-frame clones are kept and a portion is missing. The profile shows 45,000 or so clones, around 87% of them singletons. The source material was PBMCs. These receptors all stem from a woman between 55 and 75 years old with lung cancer. Each CDR3 is given with its conserved first and last residue. Some rows mark clone size as missing; the rest say once, few, many or name a class of expanded clone.

TRBV7-2	TRBJ2-1	-	CASSLLIGSYNEQFF
TRBV7-2	TRBJ2-3	few	CASSRVSGTDTQYF
TRBV24-1	TRBJ2-3	-	CATGGITDTQYF
TRBV11-3	TRBJ2-5	once	CASSPGQRETQYF
TRBV5-6	TRBJ2-1	-	CASSKMSPYNEQFF
TRBV28	TRBJ2-6	once	CASLGRSGANVLTF
TRBV2	TRBJ2-5	-	CASSDLAGEGETQYF
TRBV27	TRBJ1-6	-	CASSPSDRGNSPLHF
TRBV11-2	TRBJ1-6	-	CASSPSSGGGNSPLHF
TRBV9	TRBJ1-1	-	CASSGSVGGNTEAFF
TRBV29-1	TRBJ2-2	once	CSVVFPNTGELFF
TRBV3-1/TRBV3-2	TRBJ2-4	-	CASSPQGTKNIQYF
TRBV6-5	TRBJ2-2	-	CASMSGQVNTGELFF
TRBV6-2/TRBV6-3	TRBJ1-2	-	CASSYNYGYTF
TRBV21-1	TRBJ2-6	-	CASSGGTGASGANVLTF
TRBV5-1	TRBJ2-7	-	CASSRRDSSYEQYF
TRBV7-9	TRBJ2-7	-	CASSLAGQGKGEQYF
TRBV29-1	TRBJ2-1	-	CSVHPQSPGSLNEQFF
TRBV10-3	TRBJ2-1	-	CAISRDGLGEQFF
TRBV1	TRBJ1-4	-	CTSSQEDEGTGDEKLFF
TRBV3-1/TRBV3-2	TRBJ2-2	-	CASSQGFLGQNTGELFF
TRBV10-1	TRBJ2-1	-	CASSLSGASYNEQFF
TRBV3-1/TRBV3-2	TRBJ1-2	-	CASSQVRTGGTYTF
TRBV4-2	TRBJ2-7	-	CASSQEVGGTYEQYF
TRBV11-2	TRBJ2-3	-	CASSLGPGLETDTQYF
TRBV30	TRBJ2-4	-	CAWKPGQGVNIQYF
TRBV19	TRBJ2-7	-	CASSELAGREQYF
TRBV4-3	TRBJ1-5	-	CASSQVAARNQPQHF
TRBV27	TRBJ1-2	-	CASSPGTGDYGYTF
TRBV3-1/TRBV3-2	TRBJ2-7	-	CASSQPNGYEQYF
TRBV2	TRBJ2-6	-	CASTLSLDISSGANVLTF
TRBV19	TRBJ2-7	-	CASSFSFAYEQYF
TRBV6-2/TRBV6-3	TRBJ1-1	once	CASSFDMGDTEAFF
TRBV2	TRBJ2-6	-	CASSLRTGSAGANVLTF
TRBV27	TRBJ1-2	-	CASSLLSPVPVGSSYGYTF
TRBV5-1	TRBJ2-3	-	CASSLRQANCTDAQYF
TRBV11-2	TRBJ2-1	-	CASSFSHPGQSSYNEQFF
TRBV4-1	TRBJ1-2	once	CASSQDVVGQLGYGYTF
TRBV5-5	TRBJ2-3	-	CASSDDYAEYF
TRBV28	TRBJ1-1	-	CASTWGDRGWGNTEAFF
TRBV10-2	TRBJ1-1	-	CASKGQGGKAFF
TRBV9	TRBJ2-2	-	CASSVGLASGPGELFF
TRBV6-5	TRBJ1-2	-	CASSRTGSYGYTF
TRBV27	TRBJ2-3	-	CASSRESILDTQYF
TRBV6-5	TRBJ2-3	-	CASRTGGPDTQYF
TRBV4-3	TRBJ2-2	-	CASSPNSAGELFF